These 31 T cell receptor beta chains share one sample of origin, sequenced in a study of long-term antiretroviral therapy in people with HIV. Run at survey level, the immunoSEQ assay was version v3.0. The table came from immunoSEQ multiplex PCR; TCRdb's copy has only in-frame clones and leaves some out. The sample lists around 20,000 clones, roughly nine tenths occurring once. The sequencing here drew on unsorted PBMCs, taken 4.2 years after starting antiretroviral therapy. These receptors originate from a man aged 45-65 years with HIV.

The chain has TRBV29-1 and TRBJ2-7; D unresolved. Trimming removed 3 bases at V and 2 bases at J, with 8 bases between. Germline loops: CDR1 SQVTM, CDR2 ANQGSEA. This CDR3 has 12 residues. The CDR3 nucleotides read TGCAGCGTTGAGGAGCCCCCCTACGAGCAGTACTTC. This sequence encodes CSVEEPPYEQYF.

V usage is TRBV4-1 and J usage is TRBJ2-7; D possibly corresponds to TRBD1 (5 bases). Per germline, CDR1 MGHRA and CDR2 YSYEKL. This CDR3 is built from 16 residues. Trimming shortened V by 4 bases and J by 0 bases, and 16 bases separated the two germline ends. This CDR3 reads CASSPGTQASSYEQYF. The CDR3 DNA follows: TGCGCCAGCAGCCCCGGAACACAGGCAAGCTCCTACGAGCAGTACTTC.

The genes are TRBV5-6 and TRBJ2-3; D may match TRBD1 or TRBD2 (5 bases each). V was shortened by 0 bases and J by 2 bases, with 7 bases between the two germline ends. CDR3 size: 14 residues. CDR1 is SGHDT, CDR2 YYEEEE, per germline. The CDR3 bases are TGTGCCAGCAGCTTGGGGGGGAACACAGATACGCAGTATTTT. It encodes CASSLGGNTDTQYF. Together with reference TRBV5-6 and TRBJ2-3, the CDR3 gives the full variable domain: DAGVTQSPTHLIKTRGQQVTLRCSPKSGHDTVSWYQQALGQGPQFIFQYYEEEERQRGNFPDRFSGHQFPNYSSELNVNALLLGDSALYLCASSLGGNTDTQYFGPGTRLTVL.

This clone was picked up one time. This chain joins TRBV6-6 and TRBJ1-3; no clear D. Germline CDR1 reads MNHNY; CDR2 reads SVGAGI (reference sequence). The CDR3 spans 13 residues. Trimming pared 8 bases from V and 0 bases from J, leaving 8 bases between. The CDR3 loop reads CASQDNSGNTIYF. In nucleotides, the CDR3 is TGTGCCAGCCAAGATAACTCTGGAAACACCATATATTTT.

In this sample, this clone turned up once. The rearrangement joins TRBV28 to TRBJ2-3, with TRBD2 as a possible D gene (7 bases). Germline lookup yields CDR1 MDHEN and CDR2 SYDVKM. This CDR3 spans 15 amino acids. V was shortened by 5 bases and J by 4 bases, with 16 bases between the two germline ends. The CDR3 DNA reads as TGTGCCAGCAGTGCCTTCCTAGGGGGGGCAGATACGCAGTATTTT. Amino acids: CASSAFLGGADTQYF.

This clone was observed once. The chain employs TRBV28 and TRBJ2-3; D is perhaps TRBD1 (5 bases). Germline CDR1 MDHEN, CDR2 SYDVKM. CDR3 length equals 16 residues. Trimming shortened V by 1 base and J by 1 base, and 12 bases separated the two germline ends. The CDR3, as DNA: TGTGCCAGCAGTTTATTAGGGGCTGAGGGCACAGATACGCAGTATTTT. Translation gives CASSLLGAEGTDTQYF.

This clone was observed a single time. This chain links TRBV27 with TRBJ1-6, with D unclear. V lost 2 bases to trimming and J lost 7 bases, with 9 bases between them. The CDR3 runs to 14 residues. Germline V gene data show CDR1 as MNHEY and CDR2 as SMNVEV (reference sequence). The CDR3 nucleotides are TGTGCCAGCAGTTTAGGGCAGTCCAATTCACCCCTCCACTTT. Protein product: CASSLGQSNSPLHF.

V usage is TRBV18 and J usage is TRBJ1-1; 9 bases are shared with TRBD1. CDR1 and CDR2 (germline): KGHSH, LQKENI. The ends lost 6 bases at V and 3 bases at J; junction bases unmatched: 5. The CDR3 is 14 residues long. The CDR3 sequence: CASSLRTGDTEAFF. In DNA, the CDR3 is TGTGCCAGCTCGCTACGGACAGGGGACACTGAAGCTTTCTTT.

The chain carries TRBV30 and TRBJ1-5, with D tentatively TRBD1 (6 bases). The CDR3 has 14 residues. Germline assignment: CDR1 GTSNPN and CDR2 SVGIG (reference sequence). Deletions cut 4 bases from V and 0 bases from J, with 10 bases between. CDR3 region: CAWTQTGSNQPQHF. In nucleotides, the CDR3 is TGTGCCTGGACCCAGACAGGTAGCAATCAGCCCCAGCATTTT.

This chain links TRBV6-1 with TRBJ2-2; the D is unclear. V gave up 3 bases and J gave up 1 base, with 12 bases separating them. The CDR3 covers 16 residues. Germline assignment: CDR1 MNHNS and CDR2 SASEGT. The CDR3 nucleotides read TGTGCCAGCAGTGATGCCCCGGCCTGGAACACCGGGGAGCTGTTTTTT. Its translation: CASSDAPAWNTGELFF.

The V and J genes are TRBV19 and TRBJ2-1, with D possibly matching TRBD1 (5 bases). Germline CDR1 is LNHDA and CDR2 is SQIVND (reference sequence). Trimming took 2 bases from V and 4 from J, leaving 9 bases between them. This CDR3 spans 14 amino acids. The CDR3 loop reads CASSINSGYNEQFF. The CDR3 nucleotides read TGTGCCAGTAGTATAAATTCAGGGTACAATGAGCAGTTCTTC.

As DNA, the CDR3 is TGTGCCAGTAGTATTCAGGGCTCCGACTATGGCTACACCTTC. It is translated as CASSIQGSDYGYTF. The rearrangement links TRBV19 to TRBJ1-2, with a possible D match to TRBD1 (5 bases). V lost 3 bases to trimming and J lost 3 bases, with 11 bases between them. The CDR3 loop spans 14 amino acids. Germline loops: CDR1 LNHDA, CDR2 SQIVND (reference sequence).

This chain links TRBV29-1 with TRBJ1-2, with 7 bases that match TRBD1. The V and J ends lost 1 base and 3 bases, in that order; junction bases with no gene match: 2. Germline V lookup: CDR1 SQVTM, CDR2 ANQGSEA. The CDR3 totals 13 residues. CDR3 DNA: TGCAGCGTTGAAGGCGGACAGGACTATGGCTACACCTTC. Translating gives CSVEGGQDYGYTF.

The V and J genes are TRBV5-6 and TRBJ1-2; D unresolved. Trimming removed 5 bases from V and 4 bases from J, with 15 bases in between. The CDR3 runs to 14 residues. Germline V CDR1 and CDR2: SGHDT, YYEEEE. CDR3 DNA: TGTGCCAGCAGGTTGCCTGGCGGGTTCTATGGCTACACCTTC. Its translation: CASRLPGGFYGYTF.

The rearrangement links TRBV5-8 to TRBJ1-2, with 7 positions matching TRBD1. The CDR3 has 16 residues. Losses at the gene ends were 2 bases for V and 4 bases for J; bases not matched to a gene: 11. Germline CDR1 is SGHTS and CDR2 is YDEGEE. DNA for the CDR3: TGTGCCAGCAGCTTATCCAACAACCGGGACAGCTATGGCTACACCTTC. The encoded protein is CASSLSNNRDSYGYTF.

This chain links TRBV10-2 with TRBJ2-3; D is unclear. The CDR3 totals 13 residues. V was trimmed by 3 bases and J by 4 bases, leaving 8 bases between them. Germline CDR1 and CDR2: WSHSY and SAAADI. The CDR3 region is CASSDLYSDTQYF. CDR3 DNA: TGCGCCAGCAGTGATTTGTACTCAGATACGCAGTATTTT.

The chain is built from TRBV13 and TRBJ1-4; weak D call: TRBD1 (5 bases). The V and J ends lost 0 bases and 8 bases respectively, with 19 bases between them. The CDR3 totals 17 residues. Germline CDR1 is PRHDT and CDR2 is FYEKMQ (reference sequence). The DNA of the CDR3 is TGTGCCAGCAGCTTAGGCCTACAGGAGAACCTCAGGGAAAAACTGTTTTTT. It encodes CASSLGLQENLREKLFF.

The chain employs TRBV6-1 and TRBJ1-5; 7 positions match TRBD1. V was pared by 8 bases and J by 3 bases, with 10 bases of the junction left unmatched. In germline, CDR1 is MNHNS, CDR2 SASEGT. This CDR3 contains 15 residues. In nucleotides, the CDR3 is TGTGCCAGCCGTTGGGGACAGACGCCCAATCAGCCCCAGCATTTT. Residues: CASRWGQTPNQPQHF.

This chain uses TRBV19 with TRBJ1-4; the D gene is possibly TRBD1 (5 bases). Per germline, CDR1 LNHDA and CDR2 SQIVND (reference sequence). Trimming pared 7 bases from V and 2 bases from J, leaving 8 bases between. The CDR3 covers 13 residues. CDR3 amino acids: CASTGRTNEKLFF. For the CDR3, the DNA is TGTGCCAGTACAGGGCGGACTAATGAAAAACTGTTTTTT.

The V call is TRBV5-4, the J call TRBJ1-1; TRBD1 matches at 9 bases. CDR1 is SGHNT and CDR2 is YYREEE in the germline V gene (reference sequence). The CDR3 totals 15 residues. V lost 0 bases and J lost 6; bases outside the gene matches: 6. CDR3 sequence (DNA): TGTGCCAGCAGCTTGGCCACGGGACAGGGCGCTGAAGCTTTCTTT. This translates into CASSLATGQGAEAFF.

This chain connects TRBV25-1 to TRBJ1-1, with D possibly TRBD1 on 6 matching bases. The germline V gene encodes CDR1 MGHDK and CDR2 SYGVNS. V was clipped by 4 bases and J by 7 bases, with 19 bases between them. The CDR3 loop spans 15 amino acids. Written as DNA, the CDR3 is TGTGCCAGCAGTGTCCAGGGACTAAAAGGGGGTGAAGCTTTCTTT. Its protein is CASSVQGLKGGEAFF.

The chain employs TRBV25-1 and TRBJ2-1, with D perhaps TRBD1 (5 bases). The length of the CDR3 is 13 residues. The germline V and J ends were trimmed by 10 bases and 0 bases, with 10 bases remaining between them. Germline CDR1 is MGHDK and CDR2 is SYGVNS. DNA of the CDR3: TGTGCCACGTCGACAGTCTCCTACAATGAGCAGTTCTTC. It specifies CATSTVSYNEQFF. The full variable domain, with the rest looked up from reference TRBV25-1 and TRBJ2-1, is EADIYQTPRYLVIGTGKKITLECSQTMGHDKMYWYQQDPGMELHLIHYSYGVNSTEKGDLSSESTVSRIRTEHFPLTLESARPSHTSQYLCATSTVSYNEQFFGPGTRLTVL.

The V call is TRBV9, the J call TRBJ2-3; 8 bases align to TRBD1. The length of the CDR3 is 16 residues. CDR1 and CDR2 (germline): SGDLS, YYNGEE. J lost 6 bases, V lost 0 bases, and 9 bases had no gene match. The DNA for the CDR3 is TGTGCCAGCAGCGTAGGAGCCCCGACAGGGGCCGATACGCAGTATTTT. The encoded protein is CASSVGAPTGADTQYF.

The chain's CDR3 is CASGPRGRVTEAFF. DNA for the CDR3: TGTGCCAGTGGCCCTCGGGGTAGGGTCACTGAAGCTTTCTTT. The chain has TRBV19 and TRBJ1-1; no clear D. The CDR3 runs 14 residues. Between the trimmed V and J ends, which lost 8 bases and 4 bases, there was a span of 17 bases. Germline lookup yields CDR1 LNHDA and CDR2 SQIVND (reference sequence). Combining the CDR3 with reference TRBV19 and TRBJ1-1 gives the whole variable domain DGGITQSPKYLFRKEGQNVTLSCEQNLNHDAMYWYRQDPGQGLRLIYYSQIVNDFQKGDIAEGYSVSREKKESFPLTVTSAQKNPTAFYLCASGPRGRVTEAFFGQGTRLTVV.

This chain connects TRBV27 to TRBJ1-4; weak D call: TRBD1 (6 bases). Germline V lookup: CDR1 MNHEY, CDR2 SMNVEV (reference sequence). Trimming took 10 bases from V and 0 from J, leaving 15 bases between them. The CDR3 sequence is 15 residues long. CDR3 nucleotide sequence: TGTGCCACCCGAGTAGGGGGAGCAACTAATGAAAAACTGTTTTTT. This gives the protein CATRVGGATNEKLFF.

V and J are TRBV15 and TRBJ1-4; no definite D call. Germline V gives CDR1 LNHNV, CDR2 YYDKDF (reference sequence). The CDR3 loop spans 16 amino acids. V lost 0 bases and J lost 5, with 13 bases in between. Written as DNA, the CDR3 is TGTGCCACCAGCAGAGAGCGGCCCCCAAGGAATGAAAAACTGTTTTTT. This encodes CATSRERPPRNEKLFF. Full variable domain (rest looked up from reference TRBV15 and TRBJ1-4): DAMVIQNPRYQVTQFGKPVTLSCSQTLNHNVMYWYQQKSSQAPKLLFHYYDKDFNNEADTPDNFQSRRPNTSFCFLDIRSPGLGDTAMYLCATSRERPPRNEKLFFGSGTQLSVL.

V usage is TRBV29-1 and J usage is TRBJ2-7; TRBD1 matches at 8 bases. V lost 0 bases to trimming and J lost 2 bases; unmatched junction nucleotides: 6. Germline V CDR1 and CDR2: SQVTM, ANQGSEA. The CDR3 covers 15 residues. The CDR3 loop reads CSVEDVTGDPYEQYF. The DNA for the CDR3 is TGCAGCGTTGAAGATGTGACAGGGGACCCCTACGAGCAGTACTTC.

This clone was observed a few times. The chain links TRBV27 to TRBJ1-6; D is unresolved. The germline V and J ends were trimmed by 6 bases and 4 bases, with 16 bases remaining between them. CDR1 is MNHEY, CDR2 SMNVEV, per germline (reference sequence). This CDR3 has 16 residues. The CDR3 is CASREFAGNYNSPLHF. DNA of the CDR3: TGTGCCAGCAGGGAATTTGCGGGGAATTATAATTCACCCCTCCACTTT.

The V gene is TRBV4-3, the J gene TRBJ2-7; TRBD1 might be the D (5 bases). CDR3 size: 16 residues. V was trimmed by 0 bases and J by 3 bases, leaving 15 bases between them. The germline gives CDR1 LGHNA, CDR2 YSLEER. The CDR3 reads CASSQEFRAGIYEQYF. The CDR3, as DNA: TGCGCCAGCAGCCAAGAGTTCCGGGCAGGGATCTACGAGCAGTACTTC.

This rearrangement joins TRBV18 to TRBJ2-2; D is perhaps TRBD1 (6 bases). V was cut by 3 bases and J by 4 bases, with 9 bases left in between. The CDR3 runs to 14 residues. The V gene's germline CDR1 is KGHSH and CDR2 LQKENI. CDR3 sequence reads: CASSPRGATGELFF. The CDR3 DNA follows: TGTGCCAGCTCACCCAGGGGCGCCACCGGGGAGCTGTTTTTT.

The chain combines TRBV6-5 with TRBJ2-2; D unresolved. The germline V and J ends were trimmed by 2 bases and 4 bases, with 14 bases remaining between them. Germline V lookup: CDR1 MNHEY, CDR2 SVGAGI. The CDR3 covers 16 residues. The CDR3 sequence: CASSYEAQVPTGELFF. The DNA for the CDR3 is TGTGCCAGCAGTTACGAGGCGCAGGTCCCCACCGGGGAGCTGTTTTTT.